Shown below are 25 T cell receptor beta chains from a single sample sequenced in a study of graft-versus-host responses after intestinal transplantation. The protocol was immunoSEQ multiplex PCR, while the TCRdb copy is restricted to in-frame clones and leaves out a portion. The repertoire holds fewer than 30,000 clones, with 80% to 90% as singletons. The sequenced sample was PBMCs, obtained around 14 months after intestinal transplant. The receptor set was obtained from a human patient who received an intestinal transplant, so some T cells may come from the graft donor.

This sequence joins TRBV6-5 and TRBJ1-1, with D possibly being TRBD1 (6 bases). Per germline, CDR1 MNHEY and CDR2 SVGAGI. Deletions cut 1 base from V and 1 base from J, with 7 bases between. The CDR3 is made up of 14 amino acids. The chain's CDR3 is CASSYWDKNTEAFF. CDR3 nucleotide sequence: TGTGCCAGCAGTTACTGGGACAAGAACACTGAAGCTTTCTTT.

This clone was counted once. This sequence joins TRBV6-6 and TRBJ1-2; D unclear. Per germline, CDR1 MNHNY and CDR2 SVGAGI (reference sequence). The CDR3 spans 15 residues. Trimming stripped 0 bases from V and 0 bases from J, with 8 bases between. The CDR3 nucleotides are TGTGCCAGCAGTTACTCGGCCTTGACTAACTATGGCTACACCTTC. Its protein product is CASSYSALTNYGYTF.

The chain has TRBV14 and TRBJ2-5, with 10 bases fitting TRBD2. The closer fit of TRBJ2-7 to the DNA end suggests the J call may be wrong. CDR1 and CDR2 from the germline V gene are SGHDN and FVKESK. CDR3 length: 14 amino acids. The CDR3 nucleotides are TGTGCCAGCAGACGAAGCGGGGGGGGCTACGAGCAGTACTTC. Translation gives CASRRSGGGYEQYF.

The gene calls are TRBV15 and TRBJ2-6, with D perhaps TRBD2 (5 bases). The V gene's germline CDR1 is LNHNV and CDR2 YYDKDF (reference sequence). Trimming removed 0 bases at V and 3 bases at J, with 9 bases between. The CDR3 contains 16 residues. In nucleotides, the CDR3 is TGTGCCACCAGCAGAGATCCGGGGAGTGGGGCCAACGTCCTGACTTTC. Amino acid sequence: CATSRDPGSGANVLTF.

This clone has more than one count but fewer than ten. This chain links TRBV2 with TRBJ2-1; D not resolved. The V end was cut by 3 bases, the J end by 8 bases, with 5 bases between. This CDR3 has 11 residues. Germline CDR1 SNHLY, CDR2 FYNNEI. CDR3 in DNA: TGTGCCAGCAGTGATGGGGATGAGCAGTTCTTC. It yields the protein CASSDGDEQFF.

This clone has only a few counts. The V and J genes are TRBV5-6 and TRBJ2-2, with a tentative D call TRBD2 (6 bases). The CDR3 is 15 amino acids. V gave up 4 bases and J gave up 3 bases, with 13 bases separating them. Germline V lookup: CDR1 SGHDT, CDR2 YYEEEE. The CDR3, as DNA: TGTGCCAGCAGCCCGGAGGGGCAATACACCGGGGAGCTGTTTTTT. Its translation: CASSPEGQYTGELFF.

The CDR3 here is CASSQDVAGTEAFF. CDR3 bases: TGCGCCAGCAGCCAAGATGTGGCAGGGACTGAAGCTTTCTTT. The chain recombines TRBV4-1 with TRBJ1-1; tentative D call: TRBD1 (5 bases). Germline-derived CDR1 and CDR2 are MGHRA and YSYEKL. CDR3 length: 14 residues. Deletions cut 0 bases from V and 5 bases from J, with 10 bases between.

This clone has only a few counts. V and J are TRBV7-3 and TRBJ2-1; D ambiguous. V shed 7 bases and J shed 8 bases, with 3 bases lying between them. The CDR3 is made up of 9 amino acids. The germline V gene has CDR1 SGHTA and CDR2 FQGTGA. CDR3 in DNA: TGTGCCAGCACCGATGAGCAGTTCTTC. The encoded protein is CASTDEQFF.

The rearrangement joins TRBV14 to TRBJ2-1; possibly TRBD1 or TRBD2 for D (5 bases each). Germline V CDR1 and CDR2: SGHDN, FVKESK. The CDR3 totals 14 residues. The V and J ends lost 3 bases and 9 bases respectively, with 15 bases between them. CDR3 nucleotides: TGTGCCAGCAGCCAGGTACCGGGACCCGGTGAGCAGTTCTTC. Protein product: CASSQVPGPGEQFF.

The CDR3 spells CASSPTGGANYGYTF. The CDR3 nucleotides are TGTGCCAGCAGTCCAACAGGGGGCGCGAACTATGGCTACACCTTC. This chain joins TRBV6-6 and TRBJ1-2; TRBD1 matches 9 bases. The CDR3 has 15 amino acids. Germline V lookup: CDR1 MNHNY, CDR2 SVGAGI (reference sequence). The V and J ends lost 5 bases and 2 bases, in that order; junction bases with no gene match: 6.

This chain connects TRBV6-8 to TRBJ2-1; unclear D gene. The V and J ends lost 8 bases and 7 bases respectively, with 9 bases between them. The CDR3 runs 11 residues. Germline values: CDR1 MNHGY, CDR2 SAAAGT. The chain's CDR3 is CASEHDNEQFF. The CDR3 region has the DNA TGTGCCAGCGAACATGATAATGAGCAGTTCTTC.

CDR3 DNA: TGTGCCAGCAGCCCACAGGGAGTTGGCAATCAGCCCCAGCATTTT. Residues: CASSPQGVGNQPQHF. The chain links TRBV9 to TRBJ1-5; tentatively, D is TRBD1 (6 bases). V lost 4 bases, J lost 2 bases, and 13 bases lay in between. Germline assignment: CDR1 SGDLS and CDR2 YYNGEE. The CDR3 spans 15 residues.

This chain joins TRBV19 and TRBJ1-5; D not resolved. The CDR3 consists of 14 residues. The V end lost 3 bases, the J end lost 0 bases, and 6 bases lay between the germline ends. Per germline, CDR1 LNHDA and CDR2 SQIVND (reference sequence). CDR3 sequence (DNA): TGTGCCAGTAGTATCGGTTATAGCAATCAGCCCCAGCATTTT. This gives the protein CASSIGYSNQPQHF.

The chain joins TRBV21-1 to TRBJ1-5; the DNA was not compared with TRBD1, the D call given in the table. TRBV21-1 is an annotated pseudogene. The CDR3 runs to 19 residues. In DNA form, the CDR3 reads TGTGCCAGCAGCAAAGCCAGGGACAGGGGACAAGGGAGCAATCAGCCCCAGCATTTT. This translates into CASSKARDRGQGSNQPQHF.

The chain combines TRBV28 with TRBJ2-7; no firm D call. CDR1 MDHEN and CDR2 SYDVKM come from the germline V gene. This CDR3 is built from 11 residues. V was cut by 6 bases and J by 4 bases, with 7 bases left in between. CDR3 nucleotide sequence: TGTGCCAGCAGGACATCGTACGAGCAGTACTTC. Its translation: CASRTSYEQYF.

CDR3 DNA: TGTGCCAGCAGTGAGTCGGCCTATACGCAGTATTTT. Encoded protein: CASSESAYTQYF. The rearrangement links TRBV6-5 to TRBJ2-3; D is ambiguous. V lost 5 bases, J lost 7 bases, and 10 bases lay in between. CDR1 and CDR2 from the germline V gene are MNHEY and SVGAGI. This CDR3 is built from 12 residues.

The chain carries TRBV5-4 and TRBJ2-7, with D unclear. The CDR3 is made up of 14 amino acids. With 4 bases removed from V and 1 base from J, the gap between germline ends came to 12 bases. Germline CDR1 is SGHNT and CDR2 is YYREEE (reference sequence). The CDR3 loop is CASSPSRLSYEQYF. The CDR3 bases are TGTGCCAGCAGCCCTAGTAGACTTTCCTACGAGCAGTACTTC.

The chain is built from TRBV5-1 and TRBJ1-1; TRBD1 matches 10 bases. CDR3 size: 16 residues. Losses at the gene ends were 4 bases for V and 2 bases for J; bases not matched to a gene: 8. Per germline, CDR1 SGHRS and CDR2 YFSETQ. Written as DNA, the CDR3 is TGCGCCAGCAGCACCGGGACAGGGGCCCCAAACACTGAAGCTTTCTTT. Translation gives CASSTGTGAPNTEAFF.

This chain links TRBV7-6 with TRBJ1-1; D ambiguous. Germline CDR1 reads SGHVS; CDR2 reads FNYEAQ. Trimming took off 0 bases at V and 3 bases at J, with 11 bases between the two ends. The CDR3 loop spans 15 amino acids. This CDR3 is CASSLAKSGDTEAFF. CDR3 nucleotide sequence: TGTGCCAGCAGCTTAGCGAAAAGTGGAGACACTGAAGCTTTCTTT.

The chain joins TRBV7-9 to TRBJ2-1; TRBD2 agrees at 10 bases. The CDR3 contains 16 residues. V shed 1 base, J shed 8 bases, and the junction held 8 bases outside the gene matches. CDR1 and CDR2 (germline): SEHNR, FQNEAQ (reference sequence). The CDR3 spells CASSLDRSGRRYEQFF. The CDR3 DNA follows: TGTGCCAGCAGCTTAGATCGTAGCGGGAGGCGGTATGAGCAGTTCTTC.

This rearrangement joins TRBV5-1 to TRBJ1-2; weak D call: TRBD1 (5 bases). The CDR3 contains 14 residues. Trimming left V 4 bases short and J 6 bases short, with 16 bases between. Germline CDR1 and CDR2: SGHRS and YFSETQ. CDR3 protein: CASSRQPLGHGYTF. DNA of the CDR3: TGCGCCAGCAGCCGACAGCCACTGGGCCATGGCTACACCTTC.

The chain combines TRBV19 with TRBJ1-1, with TRBD1 identical over 7 bases. Germline V gene lookup returns CDR1 LNHDA and CDR2 SQIVND (reference sequence). There are 16 residues in the CDR3. Trimming at V came to 6 bases and at J to 0 bases, leaving 10 bases not matched to a gene. The CDR3 loop is CASRSWTGQLNTEAFF. Written as DNA, the CDR3 is TGTGCCAGTAGGAGTTGGACGGGACAGTTGAACACTGAAGCTTTCTTT.

A few counts support this clone. The rearrangement links TRBV15 to TRBJ2-5, with D uncertain. Germline V gives CDR1 LNHNV, CDR2 YYDKDF (reference sequence). V lost 0 bases to trimming and J lost 5 bases, with 7 bases between them. This CDR3 region has 13 residues. This chain's CDR3 is CATSRDRSETQYF. The CDR3 DNA follows: TGTGCCACCAGCAGAGATCGGTCGGAGACCCAGTACTTC.

The gene calls are TRBV27 and TRBJ2-7, with a weak D call TRBD1 (6 bases). V was cut by 6 bases and J by 0 bases, with 15 bases left in between. This CDR3 is built from 15 residues. CDR1 and CDR2 (germline): MNHEY, SMNVEV (reference sequence). The CDR3: CASRPRQVSSYEQYF. The CDR3 DNA follows: TGTGCCAGCAGGCCCAGACAGGTGAGCTCCTACGAGCAGTACTTC.

The J gene is TRBJ2-2, the V gene TRBV6-5; 7 bases fit TRBD1. This CDR3 is built from 15 residues. Germline trimming cut 10 bases from V and 4 bases from J; bases unmatched to any gene: 12. Germline V gene sequence: CDR1 MNHEY, CDR2 SVGAGI. The CDR3 sequence: CAMKGGRARTGELFF. DNA for the CDR3: TGTGCCATGAAAGGGGGCCGCGCGCGCACCGGGGAGCTGTTTTTT.